The 7 T cell receptor beta chains given below trace back to one sample, sequenced in a study of cytomegalovirus exposure and HLA in healthy donors. PCR amplification relied on 60 Vbeta primers (plus 13 Jbeta primers). Sequencing used immunoSEQ multiplex PCR; TCRdb keeps in-frame clones, though not all of them. The profile shows 100,000 or so clones, around 60% of them singletons. Sequenced: PBMCs. The receptor set was obtained from a man aged 25-45 years in good health and CMV-seropositive.

The chain couples TRBV19 to TRBJ2-7; a weak D match, TRBD1 (5 bases). This CDR3 is 13 amino acids long. Trimming pared 5 bases from V and 5 bases from J, leaving 13 bases between. The germline V gene encodes CDR1 LNHDA and CDR2 SQIVND (reference sequence). CDR3 nucleotide sequence: TGTGCCAGTAGTCCCCCGGACACGCACGAGCAGTACTTC. Protein: CASSPPDTHEQYF.

This clone appeared a few times. This chain connects TRBV7-2 to TRBJ2-5; TRBD2 matches 10 bases. The CDR3 is 15 residues long. Germline V gene data show CDR1 as SGHTA and CDR2 as FQGNSA. Losses at the gene ends were 3 bases for V and 4 bases for J; bases not matched to a gene: 5. The CDR3: CASSFQRGGRETQYF. In nucleotides, the CDR3 is TGTGCCAGCAGCTTCCAGCGGGGGGGCCGAGAGACCCAGTACTTC.

This chain links TRBV11-3 with TRBJ2-7, with 13 bases matching TRBD2. Germline CDR1 reads SGHNT; CDR2 reads YENEEA. CDR3 size: 19 residues. Trimming took 3 bases from V and 5 from J; bases not matched to a gene: 16. The CDR3 reads CASSFAGTSGAPTDHEQYF. In DNA, the CDR3 is TGTGCCAGCAGCTTCGCTGGGACTAGCGGGGCCCCGACAGACCACGAGCAGTACTTC.

This sequence joins TRBV5-4 and TRBJ2-7; TRBD2 matches at 7 bases. V shed 3 bases, J shed 1 base, and the junction held 4 bases outside the gene matches. The CDR3 runs to 14 residues. Germline CDR1 reads SGHNT; CDR2 reads YYREEE (reference sequence). The CDR3 bases are TGTGCCAGCAGCTCTCTAGCGGATTCCTACGAGCAGTACTTC. It codes for CASSSLADSYEQYF.

V gene TRBV7-9 combines with J gene TRBJ2-3; the D gene is possibly TRBD2 (5 bases). Trimming stripped 6 bases from V and 1 base from J, with 14 bases between. This CDR3 comprises 15 residues. Germline V lookup: CDR1 SEHNR, CDR2 FQNEAQ (reference sequence). DNA of the CDR3: TGTGCCAGCAGTAGCACGAGGGTAGGCACAGATACGCAGTATTTT. As protein: CASSSTRVGTDTQYF.

The chain has TRBV9 and TRBJ1-4, with 9 bases matching TRBD1. Germline CDR1 and CDR2: SGDLS and YYNGEE. The CDR3 totals 15 residues. Trimming at V came to 3 bases and at J to 12 bases, leaving 12 bases not matched to a gene. CDR3 amino acids: CASSETGTGYSELFF. CDR3 DNA sequence: TGTGCCAGCAGCGAAACCGGGACAGGGTATTCGGAACTGTTTTTT.

The chain recombines TRBV5-6 with TRBJ2-3; 9 positions agree with TRBD1. The CDR3 loop spans 15 amino acids. The germline gives CDR1 SGHDT, CDR2 YYEEEE. V dropped 1 base and J dropped 4; count of bases not matched to a gene: 4. The CDR3 here is CASSLWGQGADTQYF. In DNA form, the CDR3 reads TGTGCCAGCAGCTTGTGGGGACAGGGTGCAGATACGCAGTATTTT.